A selection of T cell receptor beta chains follows, all from one sample in a study of T cells in Graves' hyperthyroidism and ophthalmopathy. TCRdb analysed the multiplex PCR reads with MiXCR anew, one entry per CDR3 protein. The data show nearly 600,000 distinct CDR3 sequences, approximately 15% seen once. The specimen was blood. These receptors originate from a woman under 40 with Graves' hyperthyroidism that later progressed to Graves' ophthalmopathy. CDR3s include the opening cysteine and the closing phenylalanine or tryptophan. A D gene is named only where the DNA matches it firmly. The listing skips clone size in some rows; elsewhere it reads once, few, many or a size class.

j_gene: TRBJ2-2; v_gene: TRBV28; abundance: many; d_gene: TRBD2; len: 15; CDR3aa: CASIVAGISTGELFF; CDR3nt: TGTGCCAGTATTGTAGCGGGAATAAGCACCGGGGAGCTGTTTTTT
j_gene: TRBJ2-7; v_gene: TRBV11-1; abundance: few; d_gene: -; len: 15; CDR3aa: CASSIRETPSYEQYF; CDR3nt: TGTGCCAGCAGCATCAGGGAAACCCCCTCCTACGAGCAGTACTTC
j_gene: TRBJ1-5; v_gene: TRBV6-5; abundance: few; d_gene: TRBD1; len: 14; CDR3aa: CASSWTGGDQPQHF; CDR3nt: TGTGCCAGCAGTTGGACAGGGGGGGATCAGCCCCAGCATTTT
j_gene: TRBJ2-7; v_gene: TRBV13; abundance: -; d_gene: -; len: 13; CDR3aa: CASSLGASSEQYF; CDR3nt: TGTGCCAGCAGCTTAGGGGCCTCCTCGGAGCAGTACTTC
j_gene: TRBJ2-4; v_gene: TRBV7-9; abundance: few; d_gene: -; len: 17; CDR3aa: CASSLRDRLEAKNIQYF; CDR3nt: TGTGCCAGCAGCCTTAGGGACCGACTCGAAGCCAAAAACATTCAGTACTTC
j_gene: TRBJ2-2; v_gene: TRBV14; abundance: few; d_gene: TRBD2; len: 16; CDR3aa: CASSQTSGRGTGELFF; CDR3nt: TGTGCCAGCAGCCAGACTAGCGGGAGAGGTACCGGGGAGCTGTTTTTT
j_gene: TRBJ1-3; v_gene: TRBV6-1; abundance: many; d_gene: -; len: 14; CDR3aa: CASTPLGSRDTIYF; CDR3nt: TGTGCCAGCACCCCCTTAGGGTCGCGGGACACCATATATTTT
j_gene: TRBJ1-3; v_gene: TRBV5-6; abundance: few; d_gene: -; len: 12; CDR3aa: CASSAGGNTIYF; CDR3nt: TGTGCCAGCAGCGCAGGGGGAAACACCATATATTTT
j_gene: TRBJ1-2; v_gene: TRBV7-9; abundance: -; d_gene: TRBD1; len: 14; CDR3aa: CASSGTGGLYGYTF; CDR3nt: TGTGCCAGCAGTGGAACAGGGGGCCTCTATGGCTACACCTTC
j_gene: TRBJ2-7; v_gene: TRBV28; abundance: -; d_gene: -; len: 12; CDR3aa: CASRITGFEQYF; CDR3nt: TGTGCCAGCAGAATTACAGGGTTCGAGCAGTACTTC